The 3 T cell receptor beta chains reported below all come from one sample, sequenced in a study of blood T cell repertoires in COVID-19. Clones were read by immunoSEQ multiplex PCR, and TCRdb kept only the in-frame ones, dropping some. The top ten hold 2% to 2.5% of the sample, which has 50,000 to 70,000 clones, 75% to 95% seen once. Sequencing was done on a sample of peripheral blood. These receptors originate from a man aged 60-69 years with acute or convalescent COVID-19.

The chain has TRBV7-2 and TRBJ1-2; D perhaps matches TRBD1 (5 bases). CDR3 length: 15 residues. Deletions cut 4 bases from V and 4 bases from J, with 16 bases between. Germline values: CDR1 SGHTA, CDR2 FQGNSA. Here the CDR3 reads CASSSDPGRRYGYTF. In DNA, the CDR3 is TGTGCCAGCAGCTCCGACCCAGGGCGTCGCTATGGCTACACCTTC.

This chain connects TRBV9 to TRBJ2-1; D perhaps matches TRBD2 (7 bases). Between the trimmed V and J ends, which lost 0 bases and 3 bases, there was a span of 10 bases. CDR1 and CDR2 from the germline V gene are SGDLS and YYNGEE. The CDR3 contains 15 residues. CDR3 bases: TGTGCCAGCAGCGTAGCGGGGGGCTACTACAATGAGCAGTTCTTC. This encodes CASSVAGGYYNEQFF.

CDR3 in DNA: TGTGCCAGCAGTGTTAACCGGGGAGACAATGAGCAGTTCTTC. It specifies CASSVNRGDNEQFF. This chain connects TRBV6-4 to TRBJ2-1; a weak D match, TRBD2 (5 bases). The germline V and J ends were trimmed by 4 bases and 5 bases, with 12 bases remaining between them. CDR1 and CDR2 (germline): MRHNA, SNTAGT. The CDR3 spans 14 residues.